This is a list of T cell receptor beta chains from one sample in a study of technical replicates of blood from four donors. The assay was immunoSEQ multiplex PCR, and TCRdb's table has in-frame clones only and misses some. The sample lists about 76,000 clones, around nine tenths occurring once. Sequenced: T cells isolated from PBMCs. The origin of the receptors is a human donor in good health. Both conserved end residues are part of each CDR3. A D gene is named only where the DNA matches it firmly. Not all rows give a size; the values are once, few, many and, for expanded clones, a class.

d_call clone_size j_call v_call cdr3_nt cdr3_aa
TRBD2 NA TRBJ2-5 TRBV11-2 TGTGCCAGCAGCTTAGTTCTAGCGGGGGACCGGGGTGAGACCCAGTACTTC CASSLVLAGDRGETQYF
NA NA TRBJ2-1 TRBV5-4 TGTGCCAGCAGCTCTAATAGATGGCGGGAGTTCTTC CASSSNRWREFF
NA NA TRBJ2-7 TRBV5-5 TGTGCCAGCAGCTTGGATCTAATGGACGAGCAGTACTTC CASSLDLMDEQYF
NA few TRBJ1-1 TRBV29-1 TGCAGCGTTGGCGGGTCTTCTGAAGCTTTCTTT CSVGGSSEAFF
TRBD1 NA TRBJ2-4 TRBV10-2 TGCGCCAGCAGTGAGTCGACAGGGGGTCTTGGAAACATTCAGTACTTC CASSESTGGLGNIQYF
TRBD2 NA TRBJ2-2 TRBV5-1 TGCGCCAGCAGCTCTGGACTAGCGGGAGGATTGTTTAACACCGGGGAGCTGTTTTTT CASSSGLAGGLFNTGELFF
NA NA TRBJ2-2 TRBV5-1 TGCGCCAGCAGCTTGGTCACAGGGTCGAACACCGGGGAGCTGTTTTTT CASSLVTGSNTGELFF
NA NA TRBJ1-1 TRBV5-1 TGCGCCAGCAGCTTGGCAGTAATGAACACTGAAGCTTTCTTT CASSLAVMNTEAFF
NA few TRBJ2-7 TRBV5-1 TGCGCCAGCAGCTTGGTAGCAGGGATCTACGAGCAGTACTTC CASSLVAGIYEQYF
NA NA TRBJ2-7 TRBV7-8 TGTGCCAGCAGCCTGGGACTGAGCTCCTACGAGCAGTACTTC CASSLGLSSYEQYF
TRBD2 NA TRBJ2-7 TRBV25-1 TGTGCCAGCAGTACGACTAGCGGCTCCTACGAGCAGTACTTC CASSTTSGSYEQYF
NA NA TRBJ2-5 TRBV2 TGTGCCAGCAGTGAGTCAGGGGTTTGGGAGACCCAGTACTTC CASSESGVWETQYF
NA NA TRBJ1-2 TRBV2 TGTGCCAGCAGTGAAGGGCGGAGTGGCTACACCTTC CASSEGRSGYTF
TRBD1 once TRBJ1-1 TRBV11-1 TGTGCCAGCAGCCCACCGTCCGGGACAGGGGGTTATACTGAAGCTTTCTTT CASSPPSGTGGYTEAFF
NA NA TRBJ2-7 TRBV4-1 TGCGCCAGCAGCCAAGGGGCAGGTGATTACGAGCAGTACTTC CASSQGAGDYEQYF
NA NA TRBJ2-7 TRBV20-1 TGCAGTGCTAGGGGCCACGAGCAGTACTTC CSARGHEQYF
TRBD1 NA TRBJ1-1 TRBV7-2 TGTGCCAGCAGCTGGCCCAGGGGGAGCACTGAAGCTTTCTTT CASSWPRGSTEAFF
TRBD2 NA TRBJ2-2 TRBV9 TGTGCCAGCAGCTTCGGGACTAGCGGGAATCGGGACACCGGGGAGCTGTTTTTT CASSFGTSGNRDTGELFF
NA NA TRBJ1-5 TRBV30 TGTGCCTGGAGTGTACGGGGGGATCAGCCCCAGCATTTT CAWSVRGDQPQHF